Below are 14 T cell receptor beta chains sequenced from a single sample in a study of shared clonotypes between healthy human individuals. Some clones are missing from TCRdb's copy, which holds only in-frame ones; the method was immunoSEQ multiplex PCR. This table holds fewer than 1.8 million clones, about 98.5% found once. Sequenced: naive CD4+ T cells sorted from blood. The subset was: CD45RA+ positively selected. The receptors here all came from a young man in good health.

This chain links TRBV11-2 with TRBJ2-1, with no clear D. This CDR3 has 16 amino acids. CDR1 is SGHAT, CDR2 FQNNGV, per germline. Deletions cut 4 bases from V and 3 bases from J, with 16 bases between. CDR3 region: CASSSSRRVHYNEQFF. CDR3 nucleotides: TGTGCCAGCAGCTCGAGCAGACGTGTCCACTACAATGAGCAGTTCTTC.

The chain recombines TRBV5-6 with TRBJ2-7; 7 bases match TRBD1. Germline CDR1 is SGHDT and CDR2 is YYEEEE. V dropped 2 bases and J dropped 2; count of bases not matched to a gene: 13. The length of the CDR3 is 17 residues. The CDR3 DNA reads TGTGCCAGCAGCTTTTATCCCGCCGGGACAGTACCCTACGAGCAGTACTTC. This codes for CASSFYPAGTVPYEQYF.

This clone was counted a single time. V is TRBV7-8 and J is TRBJ1-5; 7 bases map to TRBD1. The CDR3 contains 16 residues. Germline V lookup: CDR1 SGHVS, CDR2 FQNEAQ. V was pared by 0 bases and J by 9 bases, with 11 bases of the junction left unmatched. As DNA, the CDR3 is TGTGCCAGCAGCTTAGCCCGCGGACAGGACCTTCGGCCCCAGCATTTT. Translating it yields CASSLARGQDLRPQHF.

V gene TRBV29-1 combines with J gene TRBJ1-1; 8 positions agree with TRBD1. CDR1 SQVTM and CDR2 ANQGSEA come from the germline V gene. J lost 6 bases, V lost 4 bases, and 7 bases had no gene match. The CDR3 runs to 13 residues. The CDR3 here is CSVGGQGFAEAFF. CDR3 in DNA: TGCAGCGTTGGCGGACAGGGTTTCGCTGAAGCTTTCTTT.

The J gene is TRBJ2-3, the V gene TRBV27, with D unclear. V dropped 0 bases and J dropped 4 bases, with 14 bases sitting between them. CDR3 length: 16 residues. Germline CDR1 and CDR2: MNHEY and SMNVEV (reference sequence). The CDR3 bases are TGTGCCAGCAGTTTATCGCAGCGACACAGTCCAGATACGCAGTATTTT. This translates into CASSLSQRHSPDTQYF.

Comment on this clone: This CDR3 is also generated by other DNA sequences in the sample. The chain couples TRBV19 to TRBJ2-7; D unresolved. CDR1 is LNHDA and CDR2 is SQIVND in the germline V gene (reference sequence). V dropped 1 base and J dropped 3 bases, with 7 bases sitting between them. This CDR3 is built from 13 residues. CDR3 DNA sequence: TGTGCCAGTAGTATAGGGCAGAGCTACGAGCAGTACTTC. It codes for CASSIGQSYEQYF.

CDR3: CASTPTWIAGGADTQYF. The CDR3 DNA is TGTGCCAGCACCCCCACGTGGATAGCGGGAGGTGCAGATACGCAGTATTTT. The chain is built from TRBV27 and TRBJ2-3, with 10 bases that match TRBD2. Germline V gene data show CDR1 as MNHEY and CDR2 as SMNVEV (reference sequence). Trimming took 7 bases from V and 4 from J; bases not matched to a gene: 14. The CDR3 is 17 amino acids.

CDR3 loop: CASSLVRGTHEQYF. CDR3 bases: TGTGCCAGCAGCTTGGTAAGGGGGACCCACGAGCAGTACTTC. V is TRBV5-5 and J is TRBJ2-7; TRBD1 is a possible D gene (6 bases). Germline V gene sequence: CDR1 SGHKS, CDR2 YYEKEE (reference sequence). The CDR3 spans 14 residues. V was clipped by 0 bases and J by 5 bases, with 12 bases between them.

This rearrangement joins TRBV2 to TRBJ2-5; 8 nucleotides line up with TRBD1. V dropped 4 bases and J dropped 0; count of bases not matched to a gene: 10. The CDR3 consists of 17 residues. CDR1 is SNHLY, CDR2 FYNNEI, per germline. CDR3 protein: CASSGGGTGRYQETQYF. In nucleotides, the CDR3 is TGTGCCAGCAGTGGGGGTGGGACAGGACGATACCAAGAGACCCAGTACTTC.

The rearrangement joins TRBV9 to TRBJ2-1; the match to TRBD2 covers 9 bases. The CDR3 runs 16 residues. Losses at the gene ends were 0 bases for V and 1 base for J; bases not matched to a gene: 2. Germline V gene lookup returns CDR1 SGDLS and CDR2 YYNGEE. The CDR3, as DNA: TGTGCCAGCAGCGTAGACACTAGCGGGTCCTACAATGAGCAGTTCTTC. Translation: CASSVDTSGSYNEQFF. The whole variable domain, remainder taken from reference TRBV9 and TRBJ2-1, is DSGVTQTPKHLITATGQRVTLRCSPRSGDLSVYWYQQSLDQGLQFLIQYYNGEERAKGNILERFSAQQFPDLHSELNLSSLELGDSALYFCASSVDTSGSYNEQFFGPGTRLTVL.

This clone has just one count. The genes are TRBV7-6 and TRBJ2-1, with TRBD2 identical over 11 bases. The V segment lost 1 base and the J segment 5 bases; nucleotides outside the gene matches: 7. This CDR3 region has 17 residues. CDR1 SGHVS and CDR2 FNYEAQ come from the germline V gene. This chain's CDR3 is CASSLGELAGVDNEQFF. In DNA form, the CDR3 reads TGTGCCAGCAGCTTAGGAGAACTAGCGGGGGTAGACAATGAGCAGTTCTTC. The full variable domain, its missing parts supplied by reference TRBV7-6 and TRBJ2-1, is GAGVSQSPRYKVTKRGQDVALRCDPISGHVSLYWYRQALGQGPEFLTYFNYEAQQDKSGLPNDRFSAERPEGSISTLTIQRTEQRDSAMYRCASSLGELAGVDNEQFFGPGTRLTVL.

The CDR3 nucleotides read TGCGCCAGCAGCAAGAGACAGTCCTCTGGAAACACCATATATTTT. Translated, it gives CASSKRQSSGNTIYF. The V call is TRBV5-1, the J call TRBJ1-3, with D perhaps TRBD1 (5 bases). The CDR3 is 15 amino acids. Trimming took 4 bases from V and 0 from J, leaving 11 bases between them. Germline CDR1 reads SGHRS; CDR2 reads YFSETQ. Full variable domain (remainder filled in from reference TRBV5-1 and TRBJ1-3): KAGVTQTPRYLIKTRGQQVTLSCSPISGHRSVSWYQQTPGQGLQFLFEYFSETQRNKGNFPGRFSGRQFSNSRSEMNVSTLELGDSALYLCASSKRQSSGNTIYFGEGSWLTVV.

The V and J genes are TRBV4-2 and TRBJ2-1; possibly TRBD2 for D (6 bases). Germline values: CDR1 LGHNA, CDR2 YNFKEQ. The CDR3 runs 15 residues. Trimming stripped 0 bases from V and 6 bases from J, with 12 bases between. DNA of the CDR3: TGTGCCAGCAGCCAAGATCGACTAGACGTCAATGAGCAGTTCTTC. Its translation is CASSQDRLDVNEQFF.

The chain employs TRBV7-9 and TRBJ2-7; 9 bases match TRBD2. J lost 7 bases, V lost 6 bases, and 10 bases had no gene match. The CDR3 runs to 14 residues. CDR1 is SEHNR and CDR2 is FQNEAQ in the germline V gene (reference sequence). CDR3 nucleotide sequence: TGTGCCAGCAGAGAAGGACTAGCGCGAGGGGAGCAGTACTTC. Protein product: CASREGLARGEQYF.